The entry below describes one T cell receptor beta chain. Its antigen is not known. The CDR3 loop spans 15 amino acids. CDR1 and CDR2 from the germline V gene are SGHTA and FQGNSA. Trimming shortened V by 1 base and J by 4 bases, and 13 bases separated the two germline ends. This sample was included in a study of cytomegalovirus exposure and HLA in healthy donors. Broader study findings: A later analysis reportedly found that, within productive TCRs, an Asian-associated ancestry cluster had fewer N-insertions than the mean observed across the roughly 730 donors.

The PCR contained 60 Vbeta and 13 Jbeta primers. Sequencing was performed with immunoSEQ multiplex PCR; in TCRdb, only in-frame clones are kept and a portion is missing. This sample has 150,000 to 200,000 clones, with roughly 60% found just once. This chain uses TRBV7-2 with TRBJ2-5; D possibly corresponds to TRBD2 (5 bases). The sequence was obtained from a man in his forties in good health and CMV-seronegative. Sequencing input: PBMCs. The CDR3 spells CASSLGSSSRETQYF. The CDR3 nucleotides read TGTGCCAGCAGCTTAGGGTCTAGCTCCCGAGAGACCCAGTACTTC. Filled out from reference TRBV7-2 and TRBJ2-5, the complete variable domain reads GAGVSQSPSNKVTEKGKDVELRCDPISGHTALYWYRQSLGQGLEFLIYFQGNSAPDKSGLPSDRFSAERTGGSVSTLTIQRTQQEDSAVYLCASSLGSSSRETQYFGPGTRLLVL.